This T cell receptor (beta chain) was obtained from a study of CD8+ T cells in alopecia areata. As for this clone: Antigen: not known.

Documented treatment: oral pan-JAK inhibitor, 5-10 mg twice daily. The V gene's germline CDR1 is SGHTA and CDR2 FQGNSA. Trimming took off 1 base at V and 10 bases at J, with 8 bases between the two ends. The CDR3 sequence is 12 residues long. Whole-study findings and limits: Researchers reported that TCR sharing among patients proved less clear than in mice, possibly HLA-linked. Scalp sample sequencing also detects resident alphabeta T cells of normal skin.

RNA was extracted and reverse transcribed into cDNA as the sequencing template. Profiling relied on immunoSEQ multiplex PCR, and the TCRdb table lists in-frame clones only, not all of them. The repertoire has under 250,000 clones, roughly three fifths of them found once; the top ten carry more than 1%. V gene TRBV7-2 combines with J gene TRBJ1-5; no firm D call. Sequences were derived from CD4+ T cells sorted from blood, sampled at week 44, from a patient treated with tofacitinib. The sequence derives from a human donor with alopecia areata. The CDR3 loop is CASSLGPFPQHF. The CDR3 DNA reads TGTGCCAGCAGCTTAGGTCCATTCCCCCAGCATTTT.